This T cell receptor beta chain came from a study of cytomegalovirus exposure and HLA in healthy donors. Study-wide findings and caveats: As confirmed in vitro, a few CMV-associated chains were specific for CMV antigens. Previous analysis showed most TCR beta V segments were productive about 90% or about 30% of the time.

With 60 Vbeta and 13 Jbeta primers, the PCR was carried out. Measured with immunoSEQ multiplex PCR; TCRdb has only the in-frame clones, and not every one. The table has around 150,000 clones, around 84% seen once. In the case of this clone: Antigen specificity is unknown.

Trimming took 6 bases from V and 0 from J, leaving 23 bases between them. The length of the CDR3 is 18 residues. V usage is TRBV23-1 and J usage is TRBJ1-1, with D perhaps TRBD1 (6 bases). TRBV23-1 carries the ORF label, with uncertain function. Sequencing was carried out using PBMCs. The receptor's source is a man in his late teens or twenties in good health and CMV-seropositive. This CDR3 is CASRNDRQELPLNTEAFF. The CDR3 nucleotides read TGCGCCAGCAGGAATGATCGACAGGAACTCCCCCTGAACACTGAAGCTTTCTTT.